Listed below are T cell receptor beta chains from one sample, sequenced in a study of T-cell memory formation after mild COVID-19. TCRdb recomputed calls from the 5' RACE reads with MiXCR, one row per CDR3 protein. The sample contains roughly 620,000 distinct CDR3 sequences, approximately 18% of which appear only once. The material sequenced was PBMCs or a T cell subset sorted from them (not recorded which). Receptors originate from an adult woman who had mild COVID-19 (a few samples of this study predate the infection). Cell type and time point are not known. CDR3s include the opening cysteine and the closing phenylalanine or tryptophan. Fields, in order: V gene, clone size, J gene, D gene, CDR3 DNA, CDR3 protein. A D gene is named only where the DNA matches it firmly. Not every row has a clone size; where given, it reads once, few, many or a size class.

v_call: TRBV7-2; clone_size: NA; j_call: TRBJ2-7; d_call: TRBD2; cdr3_nt: TGTGCCAGCAGCTTAGAGGGACTAGCTCCCCTGAACCACTACGAGCAGTACTTC; cdr3_aa: CASSLEGLAPLNHYEQYF
v_call: TRBV20-1; clone_size: few; j_call: TRBJ2-7; d_call: TRBD1; cdr3_nt: TGCAGTGCTAGAGATGGCCGCAGGGGGACCTACGAGCAGTACTTC; cdr3_aa: CSARDGRRGTYEQYF
v_call: TRBV5-1; clone_size: few; j_call: TRBJ2-7; d_call: NA; cdr3_nt: TGCGCCAGCAGCCTGGACGGCTCGGGCCTCTACGAGCAGTACTTC; cdr3_aa: CASSLDGSGLYEQYF
v_call: TRBV4-1; clone_size: NA; j_call: TRBJ2-7; d_call: NA; cdr3_nt: TGCGCCAGCAGCCAAGATTCCATGGGGGCCGCACGGGCACCGTACGAGCAGTACTTC; cdr3_aa: CASSQDSMGAARAPYEQYF
v_call: TRBV15; clone_size: many; j_call: TRBJ2-3; d_call: NA; cdr3_nt: TGTGCCACCAGCAGAAGAGGGACCACAGATACGCAGTATTTT; cdr3_aa: CATSRRGTTDTQYF
v_call: TRBV6-6; clone_size: few; j_call: TRBJ1-4; d_call: NA; cdr3_nt: TGTGCCAGCAGTTACGCGAGGGGCGTTAATGAAAAACTGTTTTTT; cdr3_aa: CASSYARGVNEKLFF
v_call: TRBV4-1; clone_size: NA; j_call: TRBJ2-1; d_call: NA; cdr3_nt: TGCGCCAGCAGCCAACCGAGGAATGAGCAGTTCTTC; cdr3_aa: CASSQPRNEQFF
v_call: TRBV6-6; clone_size: few; j_call: TRBJ2-4; d_call: TRBD2; cdr3_nt: TGTGCCAGCAGAACTAGCGAACTAGCCAAAAACATTCAGTACTTC; cdr3_aa: CASRTSELAKNIQYF
v_call: TRBV7-9; clone_size: NA; j_call: TRBJ1-4; d_call: TRBD1; cdr3_nt: TGTGCCAGCAGCTTAAGGGACAGGGGGCTCCTCGATGAAAAACTGTTTTTT; cdr3_aa: CASSLRDRGLLDEKLFF
v_call: TRBV29-1; clone_size: few; j_call: TRBJ2-1; d_call: TRBD1; cdr3_nt: TGCAGCCATGGGGACAGTCAGGCCAATGAGCAGTTCTTC; cdr3_aa: CSHGDSQANEQFF
v_call: TRBV4-1; clone_size: few; j_call: TRBJ2-1; d_call: NA; cdr3_nt: TGCGCCAGCAGCCAAGTAGTTAGCGTTAATGAGCAGTTCTTC; cdr3_aa: CASSQVVSVNEQFF
v_call: TRBV20-1; clone_size: few; j_call: TRBJ1-5; d_call: NA; cdr3_nt: TGCAGTGCTGTTGATCTAAGGGGGGTCGTCCAGGGAGATCAGCCCCAGCATTTT; cdr3_aa: CSAVDLRGVVQGDQPQHF
v_call: TRBV5-1; clone_size: many; j_call: TRBJ2-7; d_call: NA; cdr3_nt: TGCGCCAGCAGCTTGCGGCTCGACGGGGAGCAGTACTTC; cdr3_aa: CASSLRLDGEQYF
v_call: TRBV4-2; clone_size: few; j_call: TRBJ2-1; d_call: NA; cdr3_nt: TGTGCCAGCAGCCAAGTTGGATCCGGGTCGAGGGCGGGCGATGAGCAGTTCTTC; cdr3_aa: CASSQVGSGSRAGDEQFF
v_call: TRBV5-6; clone_size: few; j_call: TRBJ2-1; d_call: NA; cdr3_nt: TGTGCCAGCAGCCCTACGATGTACAATGAGCAGTTCTTC; cdr3_aa: CASSPTMYNEQFF
v_call: TRBV12-3/TRBV12-4; clone_size: many; j_call: TRBJ1-2; d_call: NA; cdr3_nt: TGTGCCAGCAGTTTGTTGCAGGGCGACTATGGCTACACCTTC; cdr3_aa: CASSLLQGDYGYTF
v_call: TRBV18; clone_size: NA; j_call: TRBJ1-5; d_call: NA; cdr3_nt: TGTGCCAGCTCGAGCGAGGTTTACCAGCCCCAGCATTTT; cdr3_aa: CASSSEVYQPQHF
v_call: TRBV15; clone_size: few; j_call: TRBJ2-1; d_call: NA; cdr3_nt: TGTGCCACCAGCAGAGATACGGACGTTGTCAATGAGCAGTTCTTC; cdr3_aa: CATSRDTDVVNEQFF
v_call: TRBV27; clone_size: NA; j_call: TRBJ1-1; d_call: TRBD1; cdr3_nt: TGTGCCAGCAGTTTGGGACAGGGGACCGAGAACACTGAAGCTTTCTTT; cdr3_aa: CASSLGQGTENTEAFF
v_call: TRBV27; clone_size: few; j_call: TRBJ2-6; d_call: TRBD1; cdr3_nt: TGTGCCAGCACCTCTACCGGGACAGTGATACTCTCTGGGGCCAACGTCCTGACTTTC; cdr3_aa: CASTSTGTVILSGANVLTF
v_call: TRBV5-1; clone_size: NA; j_call: TRBJ2-1; d_call: TRBD2; cdr3_nt: TGCGCCAGCAGCTGGACTAGCGGGGAGTACAATGAGCAGTTCTTC; cdr3_aa: CASSWTSGEYNEQFF
v_call: TRBV7-3; clone_size: many; j_call: TRBJ2-3; d_call: NA; cdr3_nt: TGTGCCAGCAGTGGGAGTAAATCAGATACGCAGTATTTT; cdr3_aa: CASSGSKSDTQYF
v_call: TRBV25-1; clone_size: once; j_call: TRBJ1-5; d_call: NA; cdr3_nt: TGTGCCAGCAGCCAGGGTGGAGCTCAGCCCCAGCATTTT; cdr3_aa: CASSQGGAQPQHF
v_call: TRBV7-9; clone_size: NA; j_call: TRBJ1-2; d_call: NA; cdr3_nt: TGTGCCAGCAGCTTATCCGGGAGCGGCTACACCTTC; cdr3_aa: CASSLSGSGYTF
v_call: TRBV5-1; clone_size: NA; j_call: TRBJ1-1; d_call: NA; cdr3_nt: TGCGCCAGCAGCTTCGGGCCAACCAGTGAAGCTTTCTTT; cdr3_aa: CASSFGPTSEAFF
v_call: TRBV29-1; clone_size: NA; j_call: TRBJ2-3; d_call: NA; cdr3_nt: TGCAGCGCCAGGGGTCCGAGGCCAGATACGCAGTATTTT; cdr3_aa: CSARGPRPDTQYF
v_call: TRBV29-1; clone_size: NA; j_call: TRBJ1-2; d_call: NA; cdr3_nt: TGCAGCGTTGCCCTAGAGTCTAACTATGGCTACACCTTC; cdr3_aa: CSVALESNYGYTF
v_call: TRBV11-3; clone_size: NA; j_call: TRBJ2-1; d_call: NA; cdr3_nt: TGTGCCAGCAGCTTACGATCCCCTCTGGGTAATGAGCAGTTCTTC; cdr3_aa: CASSLRSPLGNEQFF
v_call: TRBV7-9; clone_size: once; j_call: TRBJ2-1; d_call: TRBD2; cdr3_nt: TGTGCCAGCAGGGCCCCTAGCGGGAGGGCCAAGTCCTACAATGAGCAGTTCTTC; cdr3_aa: CASRAPSGRAKSYNEQFF
v_call: TRBV7-9; clone_size: NA; j_call: TRBJ2-1; d_call: NA; cdr3_nt: TGTGCCAGCGTTAAGGGGAGGGGGTACAATGAGCAGTTCTTC; cdr3_aa: CASVKGRGYNEQFF
v_call: TRBV5-1; clone_size: NA; j_call: TRBJ1-6; d_call: NA; cdr3_nt: TGCGCCAGCAACGCTAACCCACGGGCTTCACCCCTCCACTTT; cdr3_aa: CASNANPRASPLHF
v_call: TRBV20-1; clone_size: few; j_call: TRBJ2-6; d_call: NA; cdr3_nt: TGCAGTGCTAGAGCCCCAGGGCGCTCTGGGGCCAACGTCCTGACTTTC; cdr3_aa: CSARAPGRSGANVLTF
v_call: TRBV9; clone_size: NA; j_call: TRBJ1-4; d_call: NA; cdr3_nt: TGTGCCAGCAGCGTAGATGCTTCGTCCACTGAAAAACTGTTTTTT; cdr3_aa: CASSVDASSTEKLFF
v_call: TRBV7-2; clone_size: NA; j_call: TRBJ1-4; d_call: NA; cdr3_nt: TGTGCCAGCAGCTTAAGCGCCGGGACACAGAATGAAAAACTGTTTTTT; cdr3_aa: CASSLSAGTQNEKLFF
v_call: TRBV24-1; clone_size: NA; j_call: TRBJ1-3; d_call: TRBD1; cdr3_nt: TGTGCCACGAGCTACGGGACAGGGCTTCCCAGTTCTGGAAACACCATATATTTT; cdr3_aa: CATSYGTGLPSSGNTIYF
v_call: TRBV19; clone_size: NA; j_call: TRBJ1-5; d_call: NA; cdr3_nt: TGTGCCAGTAGTATCGGTCCGCATCAGCCCCAGCATTTT; cdr3_aa: CASSIGPHQPQHF
v_call: TRBV12-3/TRBV12-4; clone_size: NA; j_call: TRBJ2-4; d_call: TRBD1; cdr3_nt: TGTGCCAGCAGTCCGACAGGGGGCTTGGTCAAAAACATTCAGTACTTC; cdr3_aa: CASSPTGGLVKNIQYF
v_call: TRBV20-1; clone_size: NA; j_call: TRBJ2-7; d_call: TRBD1; cdr3_nt: TGCAGTGCTAATGGACAGGGTGACTACGAGCAGTACTTC; cdr3_aa: CSANGQGDYEQYF
v_call: TRBV30; clone_size: NA; j_call: TRBJ2-7; d_call: TRBD1; cdr3_nt: TGTGCCTGGGCTCCGGGACAGGACTCCTACGAGCAGTACTTC; cdr3_aa: CAWAPGQDSYEQYF
v_call: TRBV18; clone_size: NA; j_call: TRBJ2-1; d_call: TRBD2; cdr3_nt: TGTGCCAGCTCCACCAGGGAAGCGGGGGCACACAATGAGCAGTTCTTC; cdr3_aa: CASSTREAGAHNEQFF
v_call: TRBV20-1; clone_size: NA; j_call: TRBJ2-2; d_call: TRBD1; cdr3_nt: TGCAGTGCTCCAGACAGGGCCCTTGTCGGGGAGCTGTTTTTT; cdr3_aa: CSAPDRALVGELFF
v_call: TRBV20-1; clone_size: few; j_call: TRBJ2-7; d_call: NA; cdr3_nt: TGCAGTGCTAGGCCTTCCTACGAGCAGTACTTC; cdr3_aa: CSARPSYEQYF
v_call: TRBV12-3/TRBV12-4; clone_size: few; j_call: TRBJ1-4; d_call: NA; cdr3_nt: TGTGCCAGCACCCAGCGGGGGGCCCTTGAAAAACTGTTTTTT; cdr3_aa: CASTQRGALEKLFF
v_call: TRBV19; clone_size: NA; j_call: TRBJ1-1; d_call: NA; cdr3_nt: TGTGCCAGTCGAATTTGGGGCACTGAAGCTTTCTTT; cdr3_aa: CASRIWGTEAFF
v_call: TRBV12-3/TRBV12-4; clone_size: NA; j_call: TRBJ1-1; d_call: NA; cdr3_nt: TGTGCCAGCAGCCATCGGGCAAACACTGAAGCTTTCTTT; cdr3_aa: CASSHRANTEAFF
v_call: TRBV14; clone_size: NA; j_call: TRBJ2-1; d_call: TRBD1; cdr3_nt: TGTGCCAGCAGCCAAGAAAAGGGGGCTTACAATGAGCAGTTCTTC; cdr3_aa: CASSQEKGAYNEQFF
v_call: TRBV20-1; clone_size: many; j_call: TRBJ1-2; d_call: NA; cdr3_nt: TGCAGTGCTAGAGATCAACAGGGAGGTGGTGGCTACACCTTC; cdr3_aa: CSARDQQGGGGYTF
v_call: TRBV6-1; clone_size: few; j_call: TRBJ2-3; d_call: NA; cdr3_nt: TGTGCCAGCAGTGAAGGTGCCAGCATCACAGATACGCAGTATTTT; cdr3_aa: CASSEGASITDTQYF
v_call: TRBV4-3; clone_size: NA; j_call: TRBJ2-7; d_call: NA; cdr3_nt: TGCGCCAGCAGCCAAACAAGACAGGCCTACGAGCAGTACTTC; cdr3_aa: CASSQTRQAYEQYF
v_call: TRBV20-1; clone_size: NA; j_call: TRBJ2-3; d_call: NA; cdr3_nt: TGCAGTGCTAGTCATGAGCGAGACCTCACAGATACGCAGTATTTT; cdr3_aa: CSASHERDLTDTQYF
v_call: TRBV12-3/TRBV12-4; clone_size: many; j_call: TRBJ2-5; d_call: TRBD2; cdr3_nt: TGTGCCAGCAGTCTGTCTAGCGGAGGGGAGACCCAGTACTTC; cdr3_aa: CASSLSSGGETQYF
v_call: TRBV29-1; clone_size: many; j_call: TRBJ2-7; d_call: NA; cdr3_nt: TGCAGCGTATTGGACGGCTACGAGCAGTACTTC; cdr3_aa: CSVLDGYEQYF
v_call: TRBV18; clone_size: few; j_call: TRBJ2-1; d_call: TRBD1; cdr3_nt: TGTGCCAGCTACTCTTTACCCGGGACAGGGGGCAATGAGCAGTTCTTC; cdr3_aa: CASYSLPGTGGNEQFF
v_call: TRBV6-6; clone_size: NA; j_call: TRBJ2-5; d_call: TRBD1; cdr3_nt: TGTGCCAGTCGTGATCCCGGGACAGGGAGGGAGACCCAGTACTTC; cdr3_aa: CASRDPGTGRETQYF
v_call: TRBV20-1; clone_size: NA; j_call: TRBJ2-1; d_call: NA; cdr3_nt: TGCAGTGCCACCCCGGGCGGGTCTTCCTACAATGAGCAGTTCTTC; cdr3_aa: CSATPGGSSYNEQFF
v_call: TRBV6-5; clone_size: NA; j_call: TRBJ1-1; d_call: NA; cdr3_nt: TGTGCCAGCAGGCGTTCAACGACGGGAGCCCGTGCGTTCTTT; cdr3_aa: CASRRSTTGARAFF
v_call: TRBV5-1; clone_size: few; j_call: TRBJ2-2; d_call: NA; cdr3_nt: TGCGCCAGCAGCCGTGACGGGGACACCGGGGAGCTGTTTTTT; cdr3_aa: CASSRDGDTGELFF
v_call: TRBV5-1; clone_size: NA; j_call: TRBJ1-1; d_call: NA; cdr3_nt: TGCGCCAGCAGCGTCACAGCCACCGGGGACACTGAAGCTTTCTTT; cdr3_aa: CASSVTATGDTEAFF
v_call: TRBV5-5; clone_size: NA; j_call: TRBJ1-5; d_call: NA; cdr3_nt: TGTGCCAGCAGCTTCCTGACGGTACAAGGAGGCAATCAGCCCCAGCATTTT; cdr3_aa: CASSFLTVQGGNQPQHF